The 21 T cell receptor beta chains in this list originate from one sample, sequenced in a study of early T cells in non-severe SARS-CoV-2 infection. TCRdb recomputed calls from the 5' RACE reads with MiXCR, one row per CDR3 protein. The top ten hold 16% of the sample, which has about 64,000 distinct CDR3 sequences, around 21% seen once. This specimen consisted of whole blood, obtained at baseline. The receptor source for this set is an adult who was a healthcare worker with PCR-confirmed SARS-CoV-2 infection or an uninfected control (not recorded which).

This chain links TRBV19 with TRBJ2-2; the D is unclear. CDR1 LNHDA and CDR2 SQIVND come from the germline V gene (reference sequence). Deletions cut 4 bases from V and 6 bases from J, with 12 bases between. The CDR3 consists of 14 residues. The DNA of the CDR3 is TGTGCCAGTAGTAGCCAACAGTGGGCCGGGGAGCTGTTTTTT. This gives the protein CASSSQQWAGELFF.

This clonotype has a handful of counts. The chain uses TRBV21-1 and TRBJ1-1. TRBV21-1 is assigned pseudogene status. The CDR3 consists of 11 residues. The DNA for the CDR3 is TGTGCCAGCAGCTGGGCCAGTGAAGCTTTCTTT. Translating gives CASSWASEAFF.

A few counts support this clonotype. The chain combines TRBV9 with TRBJ1-1; 7 bases match TRBD1. The V gene end was trimmed by 0 bases and the J gene end by 1 base; junction bases not matched to a gene: 0. In germline, CDR1 is SGDLS, CDR2 YYNGEE. This CDR3 region has 14 residues. CDR3: CASSVGQGNTEAFF. Written as DNA, the CDR3 is TGTGCCAGCAGCGTAGGACAGGGGAACACTGAAGCTTTCTTT.

This clonotype came up many times. The chain has TRBV29-1 and TRBJ2-7; a weak D match, TRBD2 (6 bases). CDR1 is SQVTM and CDR2 is ANQGSEA in the germline V gene. The CDR3 loop spans 14 amino acids. V was pared by 6 bases and J by 0 bases, with 15 bases between. CDR3 sequence (DNA): TGCAGCGTCACCGGGACTCAGAGCTCCTACGAGCAGTACTTC. Encoded protein: CSVTGTQSSYEQYF.

This chain joins TRBV21-1 and TRBJ2-5; TRBD2 is the table's D call and was not checked against the DNA. TRBV21-1 is recorded as a pseudogene. CDR3 length: 19 amino acids. For the CDR3, the DNA is TGTGCCAGCAGCAAAGCGCTTGCTAGCGGGGGGCCGAGGAAAGAGACCCAGTACTTC. Translation gives CASSKALASGGPRKETQYF.

A few counts support this clonotype. This chain joins TRBV12-3 or TRBV12-4 and TRBJ2-2, with 8 bases that match TRBD1. J gave up 6 bases and V 7 bases, and 7 bases lay outside the gene matches. The CDR3 is made up of 14 amino acids. The CDR3 spells CASTLEQGAGELFF. Here the CDR3 DNA reads TGTGCCAGCACACTAGAACAGGGGGCCGGGGAGCTGTTTTTT.

This clonotype was seen more than once but under ten times. The CDR3 bases are TGTGCCAGCAGTACGGGGGACAGGGGGGGACCAGATACGCAGTATTTT. Amino acid sequence: CASSTGDRGGPDTQYF. The V and J genes are TRBV6-6 and TRBJ2-3, with 11 bases identical to TRBD1. V lost 5 bases to trimming and J lost 4 bases; unmatched junction nucleotides: 8. The CDR3 has 16 residues. CDR1 and CDR2 from the germline V gene are MNHNY and SVGAGI (reference sequence).

The chain couples TRBV7-2 to TRBJ2-4; perhaps TRBD1 as D (6 bases). The CDR3 sequence is 14 residues long. Trimming shortened V by 5 bases and J by 4 bases, and 12 bases separated the two germline ends. Germline loops: CDR1 SGHTA, CDR2 FQGNSA. CDR3 sequence: CASSPRTVKNIQYF. CDR3 nucleotide sequence: TGTGCCAGCAGCCCTAGGACAGTTAAAAACATTCAGTACTTC. Supplemented by reference TRBV7-2 and TRBJ2-4, the full variable domain reads GAGVSQSPSNKVTEKGKDVELRCDPISGHTALYWYRQSLGQGLEFLIYFQGNSAPDKSGLPSDRFSAERTGGSVSTLTIQRTQQEDSAVYLCASSPRTVKNIQYFGAGTRLSVL.

The chain carries TRBV3-1 and TRBJ1-1; D remains ambiguous. CDR1 and CDR2 from the germline V gene are LGHDT and YNNKEL (reference sequence). Trimming left V 7 bases short and J 2 bases short, with 14 bases between. The CDR3 contains 14 residues. This CDR3 is CASKGRITNTEAFF. CDR3 DNA sequence: TGTGCCAGCAAGGGCAGAATAACTAACACTGAAGCTTTCTTT. Full variable domain (remainder filled in from reference TRBV3-1 and TRBJ1-1): DTAVSQTPKYLVTQMGNDKSIKCEQNLGHDTMYWYKQDSKKFLKIMFSYNNKELIINETVPNRFSPKSPDKAHLNLHINSLELGDSAVYFCASKGRITNTEAFFGQGTRLTVV.

Written as DNA, the CDR3 is TGTGCCAGCTCACCACTCGCCAAACAGAACACTGAAGCTTTCTTT. It translates to CASSPLAKQNTEAFF. V and J are TRBV18 and TRBJ1-1; D is undetermined. CDR1 and CDR2 (germline): KGHSH, LQKENI. This CDR3 spans 15 amino acids. The germline V and J ends were trimmed by 1 base and 1 base, with 10 bases remaining between them.

This clonotype turned up a few times. The CDR3 DNA reads TGTGCCAGCACCTATCGGGGGACAGGGAATGAAAAACTGTTTTTT. It yields the protein CASTYRGTGNEKLFF. V and J are TRBV12-3 or TRBV12-4 and TRBJ1-4, with 9 bases identical to TRBD1. With 7 bases clipped from V and 5 bases from J, the junction kept 8 bases outside the gene matches. CDR3 length: 15 amino acids.

This clonotype was counted only a few times. This chain uses TRBV18 with TRBJ2-3, with D unclear. V lost 1 base and J lost 4, with 3 bases in between. The CDR3 runs to 12 residues. Germline V CDR1 and CDR2: KGHSH, LQKENI. CDR3 nucleotides: TGTGCCAGCTCACCACGACCAGATACGCAGTATTTT. Amino acids: CASSPRPDTQYF.

This clonotype turned up a few times. The V gene is TRBV12-3 or TRBV12-4, the J gene TRBJ1-6, with 11 bases that match TRBD1. The V gene end was trimmed by 6 bases and the J gene end by 3 bases; junction bases not matched to a gene: 4. This CDR3 contains 16 residues. The CDR3, as DNA: TGTGCCAGCAGGAGGACAGGGGGCGTCTATAATTCACCCCTCCACTTT. Protein sequence: CASRRTGGVYNSPLHF.

Many counts were recorded for this clonotype. The chain recombines TRBV7-9 with TRBJ2-1, with D possibly matching TRBD2 (5 bases). Per germline, CDR1 SEHNR and CDR2 FQNEAQ (reference sequence). The V and J ends lost 5 bases and 10 bases respectively, with 18 bases between them. There are 14 residues in the CDR3. CDR3 sequence reads: CASSPLGSTGEQFF. Written as DNA, the CDR3 is TGTGCCAGCAGCCCGTTGGGGTCAACGGGGGAGCAGTTCTTC.

This clonotype was observed a few times. V gene TRBV4-1 combines with J gene TRBJ2-6; D is ambiguous. V lost 3 bases and J lost 4, with 10 bases in between. Germline V gene data show CDR1 as MGHRA and CDR2 as YSYEKL. The CDR3 extends over 15 amino acids. CDR3 in amino acids: CASSQPKTGANVLTF. Here the CDR3 DNA reads TGCGCCAGCAGCCAGCCGAAAACCGGGGCCAACGTCCTGACTTTC.

This clonotype appeared a few times. The V call is TRBV13, the J call TRBJ2-1, with a weak D call TRBD2 (5 bases). Trimming cost V 7 bases and J 6 bases, with 19 bases left between them. The CDR3 runs to 15 residues. Germline V gene data show CDR1 as PRHDT and CDR2 as FYEKMQ (reference sequence). CDR3 DNA: TGTGCCAGCAACACCGGTACCTCCCGGGGCAATGAGCAGTTCTTC. Its translation is CASNTGTSRGNEQFF.

The chain couples TRBV6-2 or TRBV6-3 to TRBJ2-2, with TRBD2 matching over 11 bases. Germline CDR1 and CDR2: MNHEY and SVGEGT. V shed 6 bases and J 4 bases; nucleotides not matched to a gene: 4. This CDR3 spans 15 amino acids. CDR3 nucleotides: TGTGCCAGCAGCCCCGGGACTAGCGGCACCGGGGAGCTGTTTTTT. This encodes CASSPGTSGTGELFF.

The V and J genes are TRBV11-2 and TRBJ1-1; possible D gene TRBD1, 5 bases. Trimming removed 3 bases at V and 0 bases at J, with 11 bases between. Germline values: CDR1 SGHAT, CDR2 FQNNGV. The CDR3 spans 15 residues. CDR3 sequence reads: CASSFGATMNTEAFF. The CDR3 coding sequence is TGTGCCAGCAGCTTCGGGGCTACCATGAACACTGAAGCTTTCTTT. Variable domain in full (rest from reference TRBV11-2 and TRBJ1-1): EAGVAQSPRYKIIEKRQSVAFWCNPISGHATLYWYQQILGQGPKLLIQFQNNGVVDDSQLPKDRFSAERLKGVDSTLKIQPAKLEDSAVYLCASSFGATMNTEAFFGQGTRLTVV.

The chain couples TRBV10-3 to TRBJ2-5; the match to TRBD1 covers 7 bases. This CDR3 has 15 amino acids. Germline CDR1 reads ENHRY; CDR2 reads SYGVKD. V trimming: 5 bases; J trimming: 1 base; junction bases outside the gene matches: 7. The CDR3 spells CAISTTGVAQETQYF. CDR3 nucleotides: TGTGCCATCAGTACAACAGGGGTAGCCCAAGAGACCCAGTACTTC.

This sequence joins TRBV7-2 and TRBJ2-7, with D unresolved. The CDR3 contains 12 residues. V lost 5 bases and J 3 bases, leaving 8 bases between the germline ends. Germline CDR1 reads SGHTA; CDR2 reads FQGNSA. The DNA of the CDR3 is TGTGCCAGCAGCGGACGCCGCTACGAGCAGTACTTC. Translated, it gives CASSGRRYEQYF.

The V gene is TRBV5-1, the J gene TRBJ2-2; D gene ambiguous. Trimming shortened V by 6 bases and J by 3 bases, and 12 bases separated the two germline ends. This CDR3 region has 14 residues. Germline V gene lookup returns CDR1 SGHRS and CDR2 YFSETQ. The CDR3 spells CASIRVPDTGELFF. CDR3 in DNA: TGCGCCAGCATCCGGGTCCCCGACACCGGGGAGCTGTTTTTT.